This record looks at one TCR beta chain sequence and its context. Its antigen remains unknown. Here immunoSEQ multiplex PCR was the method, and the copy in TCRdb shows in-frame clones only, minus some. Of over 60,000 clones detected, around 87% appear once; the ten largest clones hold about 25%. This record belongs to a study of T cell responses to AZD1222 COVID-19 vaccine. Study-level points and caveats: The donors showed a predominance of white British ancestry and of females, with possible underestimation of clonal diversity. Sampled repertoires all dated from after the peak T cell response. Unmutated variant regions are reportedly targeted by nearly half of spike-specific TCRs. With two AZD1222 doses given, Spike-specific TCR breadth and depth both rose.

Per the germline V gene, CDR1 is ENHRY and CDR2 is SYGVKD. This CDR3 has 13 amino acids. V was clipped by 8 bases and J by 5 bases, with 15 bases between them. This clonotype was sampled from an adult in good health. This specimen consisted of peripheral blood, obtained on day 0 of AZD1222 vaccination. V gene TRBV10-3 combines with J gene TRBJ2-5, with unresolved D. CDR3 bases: TGTGCCATCTGGTCCATAGGTATTGAGACCCAGTACTTC. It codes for CAIWSIGIETQYF.